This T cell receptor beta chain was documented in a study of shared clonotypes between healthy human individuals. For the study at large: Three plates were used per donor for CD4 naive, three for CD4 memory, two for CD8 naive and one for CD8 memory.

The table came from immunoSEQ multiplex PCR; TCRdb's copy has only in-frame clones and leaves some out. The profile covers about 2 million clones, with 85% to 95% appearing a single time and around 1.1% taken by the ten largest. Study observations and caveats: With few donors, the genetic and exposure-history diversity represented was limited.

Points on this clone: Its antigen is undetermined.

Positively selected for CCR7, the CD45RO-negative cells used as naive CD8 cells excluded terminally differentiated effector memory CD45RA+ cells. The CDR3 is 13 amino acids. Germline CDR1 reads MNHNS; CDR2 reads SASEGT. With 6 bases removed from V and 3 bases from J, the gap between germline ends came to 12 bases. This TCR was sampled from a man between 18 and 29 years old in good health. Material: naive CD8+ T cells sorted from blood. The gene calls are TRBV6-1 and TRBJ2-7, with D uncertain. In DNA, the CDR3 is TGTGCCAGCAGCGTGAGGACGGACTACGAGCAGTACTTC. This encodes CASSVRTDYEQYF.